This T cell receptor (beta chain) was sequenced for a study of blood T cell repertoires in COVID-19. The table lists this clone with a few counts. As processed by the authors: It was from reference gene primer amplification that nucleated cell counts were estimated. Produced via immunoSEQ multiplex PCR; TCRdb's table is partial and in-frame only. That table gives V, J and clone size, and the DNA gave D and trimming. The sample consists of some 300,000 clones, about 87% of them appearing once. Germline V CDR1 and CDR2: SQVTM, ANQGSEA. This CDR3 is 13 amino acids long. Trimming took 6 bases from V and 4 from J; bases not matched to a gene: 5.

The source material was peripheral blood. The rearrangement joins TRBV29-1 to TRBJ2-2, with 7 bases matching TRBD1. The receptor was isolated from a woman aged 25 to 39 who had recovered from COVID-19. The CDR3 bases are TGCAGCGTAAAAGGGACAGCCACCGGGGAGCTGTTTTTT. The encoded protein is CSVKGTATGELFF.